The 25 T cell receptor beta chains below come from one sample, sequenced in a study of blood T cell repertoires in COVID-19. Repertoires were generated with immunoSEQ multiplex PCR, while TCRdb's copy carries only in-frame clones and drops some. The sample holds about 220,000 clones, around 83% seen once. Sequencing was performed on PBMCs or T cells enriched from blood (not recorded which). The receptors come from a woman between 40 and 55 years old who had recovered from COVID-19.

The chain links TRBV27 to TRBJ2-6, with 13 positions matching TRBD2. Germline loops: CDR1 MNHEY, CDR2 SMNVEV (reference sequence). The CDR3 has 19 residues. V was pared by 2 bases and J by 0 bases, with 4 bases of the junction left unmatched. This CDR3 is CASSLGLAGAFSGANVLTF. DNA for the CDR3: TGTGCCAGCAGTTTAGGACTAGCGGGAGCCTTCTCTGGGGCCAACGTCCTGACTTTC.

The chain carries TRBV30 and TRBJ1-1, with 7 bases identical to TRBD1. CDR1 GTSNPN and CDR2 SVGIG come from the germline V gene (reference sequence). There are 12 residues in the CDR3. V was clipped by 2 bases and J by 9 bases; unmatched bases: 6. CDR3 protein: CAWSSEDRKAFF. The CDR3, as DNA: TGTGCCTGGAGTTCCGAGGACAGGAAAGCTTTCTTT.

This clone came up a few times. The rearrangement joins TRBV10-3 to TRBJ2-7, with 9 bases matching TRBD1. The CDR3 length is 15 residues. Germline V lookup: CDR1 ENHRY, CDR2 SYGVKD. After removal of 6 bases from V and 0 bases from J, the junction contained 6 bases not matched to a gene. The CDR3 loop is CAIRPGQGVSYEQYF. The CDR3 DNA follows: TGTGCCATCAGGCCGGGACAGGGAGTCTCCTACGAGCAGTACTTC.

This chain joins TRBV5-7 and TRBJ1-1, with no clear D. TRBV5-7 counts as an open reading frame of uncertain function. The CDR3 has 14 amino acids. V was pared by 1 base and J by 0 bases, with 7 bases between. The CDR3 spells CASSLKQMNTEAFF. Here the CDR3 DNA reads TGTGCCAGCAGCTTGAAACAGATGAACACTGAAGCTTTCTTT.

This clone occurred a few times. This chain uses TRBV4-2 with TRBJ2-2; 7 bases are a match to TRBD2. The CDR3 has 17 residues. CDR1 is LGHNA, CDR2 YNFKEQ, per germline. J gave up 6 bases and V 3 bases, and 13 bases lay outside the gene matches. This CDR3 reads CASSQVGGPFFAGELFF. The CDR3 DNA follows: TGTGCCAGCAGCCAGGTGGGAGGGCCGTTTTTTGCCGGGGAGCTGTTTTTT.

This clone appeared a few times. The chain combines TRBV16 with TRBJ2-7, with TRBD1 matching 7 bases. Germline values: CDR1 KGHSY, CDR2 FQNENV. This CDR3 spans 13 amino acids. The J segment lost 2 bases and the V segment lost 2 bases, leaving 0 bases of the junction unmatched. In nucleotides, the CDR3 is TGTGCCAGCAGCCAAGGACAGGCCTACGAGCAGTACTTC. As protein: CASSQGQAYEQYF.

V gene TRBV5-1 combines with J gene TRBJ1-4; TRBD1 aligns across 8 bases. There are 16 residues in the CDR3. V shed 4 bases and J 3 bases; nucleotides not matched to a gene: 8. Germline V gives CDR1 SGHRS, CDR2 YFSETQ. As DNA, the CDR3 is TGCGCCAGCAGCGACCAGGGGGCCCTTCCTAATGAAAAACTGTTTTTT. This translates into CASSDQGALPNEKLFF.

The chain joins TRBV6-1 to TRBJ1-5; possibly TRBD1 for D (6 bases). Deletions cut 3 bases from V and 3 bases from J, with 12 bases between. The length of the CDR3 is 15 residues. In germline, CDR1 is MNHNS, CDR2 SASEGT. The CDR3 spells CASSDLGGNNQPQHF. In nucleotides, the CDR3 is TGTGCCAGCAGTGACCTAGGGGGTAACAATCAGCCCCAGCATTTT.

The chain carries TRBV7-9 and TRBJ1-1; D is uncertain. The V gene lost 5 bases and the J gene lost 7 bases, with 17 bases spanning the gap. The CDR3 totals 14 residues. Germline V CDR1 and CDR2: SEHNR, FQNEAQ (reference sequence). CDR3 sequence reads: CASSPVPRGFEAFF. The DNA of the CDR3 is TGTGCCAGCAGCCCGGTTCCTCGGGGATTTGAAGCTTTCTTT.

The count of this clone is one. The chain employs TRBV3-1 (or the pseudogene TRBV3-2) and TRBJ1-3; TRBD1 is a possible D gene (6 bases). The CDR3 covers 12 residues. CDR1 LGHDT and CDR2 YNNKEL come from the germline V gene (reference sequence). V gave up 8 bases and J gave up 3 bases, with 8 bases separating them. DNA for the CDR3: TGTGCCAGCGGGGACAATGGAAACACCATATATTTT. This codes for CASGDNGNTIYF.

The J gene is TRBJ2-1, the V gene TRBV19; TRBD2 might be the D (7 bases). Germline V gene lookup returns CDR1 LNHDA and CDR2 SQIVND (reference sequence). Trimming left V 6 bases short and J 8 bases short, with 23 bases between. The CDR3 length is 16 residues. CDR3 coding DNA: TGTGCCAGTAGGGGGGGGCTGGAGGGCTTACGAGATGAGCAGTTCTTC. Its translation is CASRGGLEGLRDEQFF.

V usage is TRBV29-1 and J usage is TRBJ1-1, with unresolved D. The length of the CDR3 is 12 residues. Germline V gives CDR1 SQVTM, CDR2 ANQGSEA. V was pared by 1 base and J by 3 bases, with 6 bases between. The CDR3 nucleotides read TGCAGCGTTGAAGGACTATACACTGAAGCTTTCTTT. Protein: CSVEGLYTEAFF.

The CDR3 is CASSGLAGVEETQYF. The CDR3 DNA sequence: TGCGCCAGCAGTGGACTAGCGGGAGTGGAGGAGACCCAGTACTTC. The chain is built from TRBV10-2 and TRBJ2-5, with 12 bases that match TRBD2. With 4 bases clipped from V and 5 bases from J, the junction kept 5 bases outside the gene matches. Germline assignment: CDR1 WSHSY and CDR2 SAAADI. The CDR3 runs 15 residues.

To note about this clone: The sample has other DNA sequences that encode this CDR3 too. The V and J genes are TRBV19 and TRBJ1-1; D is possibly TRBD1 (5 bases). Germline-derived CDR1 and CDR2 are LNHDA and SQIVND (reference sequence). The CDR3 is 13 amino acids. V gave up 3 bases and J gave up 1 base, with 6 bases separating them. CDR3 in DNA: TGTGCCAGTAGTATCGGGGGGAACACTGAAGCTTTCTTT. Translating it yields CASSIGGNTEAFF.

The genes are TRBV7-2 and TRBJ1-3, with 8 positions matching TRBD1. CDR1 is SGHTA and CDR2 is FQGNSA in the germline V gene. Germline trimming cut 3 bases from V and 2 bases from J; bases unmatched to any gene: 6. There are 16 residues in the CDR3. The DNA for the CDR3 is TGTGCCAGCAGCTTGAACCCAGGGGGCACTGGAAACACCATATATTTT. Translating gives CASSLNPGGTGNTIYF.

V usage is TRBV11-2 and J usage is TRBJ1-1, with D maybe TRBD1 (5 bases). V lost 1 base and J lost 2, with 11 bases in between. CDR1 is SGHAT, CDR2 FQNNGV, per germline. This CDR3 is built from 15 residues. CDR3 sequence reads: CASSLGGRFNTEAFF. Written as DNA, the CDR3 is TGTGCCAGCAGCTTAGGGGGCAGGTTCAACACTGAAGCTTTCTTT.

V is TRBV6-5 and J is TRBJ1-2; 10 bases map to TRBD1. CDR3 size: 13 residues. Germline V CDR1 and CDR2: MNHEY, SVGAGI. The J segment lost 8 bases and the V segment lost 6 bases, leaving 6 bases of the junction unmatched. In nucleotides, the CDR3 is TGTGCCAGCAGGACCGGGACAGGGGACGGCTACACCTTC. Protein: CASRTGTGDGYTF.

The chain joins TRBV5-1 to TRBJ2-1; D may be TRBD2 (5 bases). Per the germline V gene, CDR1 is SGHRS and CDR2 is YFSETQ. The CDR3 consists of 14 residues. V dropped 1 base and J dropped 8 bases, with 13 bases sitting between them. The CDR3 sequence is CASSLRGSGYEQFF. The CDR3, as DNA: TGCGCCAGCAGCTTGCGAGGGTCAGGCTATGAGCAGTTCTTC. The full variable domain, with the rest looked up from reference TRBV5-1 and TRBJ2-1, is KAGVTQTPRYLIKTRGQQVTLSCSPISGHRSVSWYQQTPGQGLQFLFEYFSETQRNKGNFPGRFSGRQFSNSRSEMNVSTLELGDSALYLCASSLRGSGYEQFFGPGTRLTVL.

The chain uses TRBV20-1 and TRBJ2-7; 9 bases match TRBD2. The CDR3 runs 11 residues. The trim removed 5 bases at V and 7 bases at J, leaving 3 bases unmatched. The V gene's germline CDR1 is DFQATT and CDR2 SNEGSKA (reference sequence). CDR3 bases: TGCAGTGCTGTTAGCGGGAGTGAGCAGTACGTC. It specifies CSAVSGSEQYV.

The CDR3 region is CASSEVGLMSV. CDR3 sequence (DNA): TGTGCCAGCAGTGAAGTCGGTCTTATGAGCGTC. The rearrangement joins TRBV6-1 to TRBJ2-7; no firm D call. The CDR3 runs 11 residues. CDR1 is MNHNS, CDR2 SASEGT, per germline.

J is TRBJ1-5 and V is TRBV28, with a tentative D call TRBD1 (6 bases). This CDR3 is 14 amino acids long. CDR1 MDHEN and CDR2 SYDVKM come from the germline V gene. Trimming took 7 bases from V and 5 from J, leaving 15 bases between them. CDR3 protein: CASNLSGVHQPQHF. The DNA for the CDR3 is TGTGCCAGCAACCTTTCAGGGGTGCATCAGCCCCAGCATTTT.

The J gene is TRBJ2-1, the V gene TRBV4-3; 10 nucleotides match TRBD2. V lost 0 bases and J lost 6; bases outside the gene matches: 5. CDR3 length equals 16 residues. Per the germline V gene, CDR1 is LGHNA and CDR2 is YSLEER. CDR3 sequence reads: CASSQEPSGGPNEQFF. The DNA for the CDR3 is TGCGCCAGCAGCCAAGAACCTAGCGGGGGACCCAATGAGCAGTTCTTC.

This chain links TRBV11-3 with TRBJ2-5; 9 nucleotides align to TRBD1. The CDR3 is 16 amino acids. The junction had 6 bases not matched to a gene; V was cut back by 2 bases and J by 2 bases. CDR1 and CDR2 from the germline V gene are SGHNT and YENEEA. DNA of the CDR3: TGTGCCAGCAGCTTAAGAGTGGGACAGGGACAAGAGACCCAGTACTTC. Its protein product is CASSLRVGQGQETQYF.

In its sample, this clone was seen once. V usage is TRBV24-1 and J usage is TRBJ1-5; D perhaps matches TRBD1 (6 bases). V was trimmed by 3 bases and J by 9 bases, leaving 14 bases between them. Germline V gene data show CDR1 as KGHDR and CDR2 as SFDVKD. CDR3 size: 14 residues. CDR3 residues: CATSDPTGFGPQHF. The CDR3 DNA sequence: TGTGCCACCAGTGATCCGACAGGATTCGGGCCCCAGCATTTT.

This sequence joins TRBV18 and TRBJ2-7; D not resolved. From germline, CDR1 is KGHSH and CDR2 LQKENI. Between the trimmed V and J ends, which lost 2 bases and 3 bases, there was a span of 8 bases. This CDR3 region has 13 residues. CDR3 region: CASSPRDFYEQYF. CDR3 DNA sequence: TGTGCCAGCTCACCAAGAGATTTCTACGAGCAGTACTTC.